This T cell receptor (beta chain) was obtained from a study of technical replicates of blood from four donors. The CDR3 consists of 12 residues. V shed 6 bases and J shed 5 bases, with 9 bases lying between them. Germline V gene sequence: CDR1 MNHGY, CDR2 SAAAGT. Clones were read by immunoSEQ multiplex PCR, and TCRdb kept only the in-frame ones, dropping some. Of about 75,000 clones listed, about nine tenths were seen once; the top ten hold under 0.55%. This chain connects TRBV6-8 to TRBJ2-3; D ambiguous. Sequenced sample: T cells isolated from PBMCs. This TCR was sampled from a human donor in good health. This chain's CDR3 is CASSRRRDTQYF. In nucleotides, the CDR3 is TGTGCCAGCAGCCGTCGTAGAGATACGCAGTATTTT.